The next 5 T cell receptor beta chains were all read from a single sample in a study of blood T cell repertoires in COVID-19. Sequencing was performed with immunoSEQ multiplex PCR; in TCRdb, only in-frame clones are kept and a portion is missing. The table lists a few hundred thousand clones, roughly 84% of them singletons. The source material was PBMCs or T cells enriched from blood (not recorded which). Source of these receptors: a middle-aged woman who had recovered from COVID-19.

The chain combines TRBV19 with TRBJ2-3; 10 positions agree with TRBD2. From germline, CDR1 is LNHDA and CDR2 SQIVND (reference sequence). J was trimmed by 6 bases and V by 6 bases; bases with no gene match: 9. This CDR3 has 15 amino acids. Here the CDR3 DNA reads TGTGCCAGTAGCGTTCCTAGCGGGAGTACCGATACGCAGTATTTT. This sequence encodes CASSVPSGSTDTQYF. The complete variable domain, with remaining parts taken from reference TRBV19 and TRBJ2-3, reads DGGITQSPKYLFRKEGQNVTLSCEQNLNHDAMYWYRQDPGQGLRLIYYSQIVNDFQKGDIAEGYSVSREKKESFPLTVTSAQKNPTAFYLCASSVPSGSTDTQYFGPGTRLTVL.

The chain joins TRBV7-8 to TRBJ2-7; weak D call: TRBD1 (6 bases). V gave up 6 bases and J gave up 1 base, with 16 bases separating them. CDR1 is SGHVS and CDR2 is FQNEAQ in the germline V gene. The CDR3 totals 15 residues. As DNA, the CDR3 is TGTGCCAGCAGTCCTTCACCGGGACAATCCTACGAGCAGTACTTC. It yields the protein CASSPSPGQSYEQYF.

CDR3 loop: CSVEAGQGGEQFF. The DNA of the CDR3 is TGCAGCGTTGAAGCTGGACAGGGAGGTGAGCAGTTCTTC. J is TRBJ2-1 and V is TRBV29-1; 8 bases are a match to TRBD1. The germline V gene has CDR1 SQVTM and CDR2 ANQGSEA. With V trimmed by 1 base and J by 9 bases, 5 bases remained unmatched. This CDR3 contains 13 residues.

V and J are TRBV6-2 or TRBV6-3 and TRBJ2-2; 9 positions agree with TRBD1. With V trimmed by 6 bases and J by 2 bases, 7 bases remained unmatched. Germline V gene data show CDR1 as MNHEY and CDR2 as SVGEGT. This CDR3 comprises 16 residues. The CDR3 is CASSSGQGVNTGELFF. DNA for the CDR3: TGTGCCAGCAGCTCGGGACAGGGAGTAAACACCGGGGAGCTGTTTTTT.

This chain links TRBV7-2 with TRBJ2-7; maybe TRBD2 (6 bases). The CDR3 runs 15 residues. Looked up from germline, CDR1 is SGHTA and CDR2 is FQGNSA. Trimming left V 3 bases short and J 3 bases short, with 15 bases between. CDR3 coding DNA: TGTGCCAGCAGCTTGGCCGGGAGTGCCCTCTACGAGCAGTACTTC. This encodes CASSLAGSALYEQYF. The whole variable domain, filled in from reference TRBV7-2 and TRBJ2-7, reads GAGVSQSPSNKVTEKGKDVELRCDPISGHTALYWYRQSLGQGLEFLIYFQGNSAPDKSGLPSDRFSAERTGGSVSTLTIQRTQQEDSAVYLCASSLAGSALYEQYFGPGTRLTVT.